These 9 T cell receptor beta chains came from one sample sequenced in a study of CD8 T cells in Susac syndrome. Reverse transcription used roughly 0.5 to 1 ug RNA and random hexamers. TCRdb re-derived calls from the immunoSEQ multiplex PCR reads in MiXCR, one entry per CDR3 protein. The data contain about 200,000 distinct CDR3 sequences, roughly 90% of them seen just once; the ten biggest clones take up around 0.13%. The sample comprised CD8+ T cells from PBMCs. Receptors originate from a human donor with multiple sclerosis.

J is TRBJ2-3 and V is TRBV5-1; D is undetermined. Deletions cut 0 bases from V and 0 bases from J, with 14 bases between. Per germline, CDR1 SGHRS and CDR2 YFSETQ. CDR3 length equals 17 residues. The CDR3 DNA reads as TGCGCCAGCAGCTTGGAGGTCCTCCGTGCTAGCACAGATACGCAGTATTTT. It encodes CASSLEVLRASTDTQYF.

The J gene is TRBJ2-2, the V gene TRBV5-1; tentatively, D is TRBD2 (6 bases). Trimming pared 4 bases from V and 1 base from J, leaving 14 bases between. Looked up from germline, CDR1 is SGHRS and CDR2 is YFSETQ. The CDR3 length is 16 residues. CDR3 amino acids: CASSLTGTGNTGELFF. The DNA of the CDR3 is TGCGCCAGCAGCCTAACCGGGACTGGGAACACCGGGGAGCTGTTTTTT.

As concerns this clonotype: The junction departs from the called germline gene at one end, perhaps through a read error. The J gene is TRBJ1-5, the V gene TRBV5-6, with TRBD1 as a possible D gene (6 bases). Germline V CDR1 and CDR2: SGHDT, YYEEEE. The CDR3 sequence is 15 residues long. The CDR3 protein is CASSLGAGVFQPQHF. The CDR3 DNA reads TGTGCCAGCAGTTTGGGGGCAGGCGTATTTCAGCCCCAGCATTTT. The full variable domain, its missing parts supplied by reference TRBV5-6 and TRBJ1-5, is DAGVTQSPTHLIKTRGQQVTLRCSPKSGHDTVSWYQQALGQGPQFIFQYYEEEERQRGNFPDRFSGHQFPNYSSELNVNALLLGDSALYLCASSLGAGVFQPQHFGDGTRLSIL.

The chain joins TRBV12-3 or TRBV12-4 to TRBJ2-1; no firm D call. This CDR3 spans 14 amino acids. Trimming cost V 3 bases and J 9 bases, with 15 bases left between them. The CDR3 region has the DNA TGTGCCAGCAGTTTGGTCTGGGGTGATCGTGAGCAGTTCTTC. It yields the protein CASSLVWGDREQFF.

The V gene is TRBV19, the J gene TRBJ1-1; 7 bases line up with TRBD1. The length of the CDR3 is 15 residues. CDR1 and CDR2 (germline): LNHDA, SQIVND (reference sequence). Losses at the gene ends were 1 base for V and 4 bases for J; bases not matched to a gene: 6. CDR3 loop: CASSIVNRGPTEAFF. The CDR3 bases are TGTGCCAGTAGTATAGTTAACAGGGGTCCCACTGAAGCTTTCTTT.

This chain connects TRBV12-3 or TRBV12-4 to TRBJ2-7, with D possibly being TRBD1 (6 bases). Trimming cost V 5 bases and J 3 bases, with 17 bases left between them. The CDR3 spans 15 residues. The CDR3 here is CASSTRDTPGYEQYF. The CDR3 DNA follows: TGTGCCAGCAGTACCCGGGACACCCCAGGCTACGAGCAGTACTTC.

V gene TRBV5-1 combines with J gene TRBJ2-7; D perhaps matches TRBD1 (5 bases). The CDR3 sequence is 15 residues long. Trimming pared 2 bases from V and 4 bases from J, leaving 16 bases between. CDR1 and CDR2 from the germline V gene are SGHRS and YFSETQ. Here the CDR3 reads CASSFGAAPGYEQYF. DNA for the CDR3: TGCGCCAGCAGCTTTGGGGCAGCGCCTGGGTACGAGCAGTACTTC. The full variable domain, rest sourced from reference TRBV5-1 and TRBJ2-7, is KAGVTQTPRYLIKTRGQQVTLSCSPISGHRSVSWYQQTPGQGLQFLFEYFSETQRNKGNFPGRFSGRQFSNSRSEMNVSTLELGDSALYLCASSFGAAPGYEQYFGPGTRLTVT.

The chain recombines TRBV9 with TRBJ1-5; no reliable D call. V lost 2 bases, J lost 5 bases, and 11 bases lay in between. CDR1 is SGDLS and CDR2 is YYNGEE in the germline V gene. CDR3 length equals 14 residues. CDR3 nucleotide sequence: TGTGCCAGCAGCGTCTTTCCTGGGGATCAGCCCCAGCATTTT. Translated, it gives CASSVFPGDQPQHF. Combining the CDR3 with reference TRBV9 and TRBJ1-5 gives the whole variable domain DSGVTQTPKHLITATGQRVTLRCSPRSGDLSVYWYQQSLDQGLQFLIQYYNGEERAKGNILERFSAQQFPDLHSELNLSSLELGDSALYFCASSVFPGDQPQHFGDGTRLSIL.

The rearrangement joins TRBV7-9 to TRBJ2-5; D unclear. In germline, CDR1 is SEHNR, CDR2 FQNEAQ (reference sequence). There are 12 residues in the CDR3. The V gene lost 6 bases and the J gene lost 3 bases, with 8 bases spanning the gap. CDR3 in DNA: TGTGCCAGCAGGCCCCCCGAAGAGACCCAGTACTTC. Translated: CASRPPEETQYF.